This T cell receptor beta chain was observed in a study of shared clonotypes between healthy human individuals. Germline V gene data show CDR1 as LGHNA and CDR2 as YSLEER. This CDR3 is built from 16 residues. Trimming pared 0 bases from V and 3 bases from J, leaving 12 bases between. Assay used: immunoSEQ multiplex PCR; TCRdb lists only in-frame clones, some missing. The sample includes roughly 2,000,000 clones, about 93% of them seen just once. CD45RO-negative cells were positively selected for CCR7, leaving out terminally differentiated effector memory CD45RA+ cells. The specimen sequenced was naive CD8+ T cells from PBMCs. This chain links TRBV4-3 with TRBJ2-1; D unresolved. The TCR comes from a man in his late teens or twenties in good health. Some clones in this sample may be carry-over from other donors' samples. The CDR3: CASSQDSGKYYNEQFF. The DNA for the CDR3 is TGCGCCAGCAGCCAAGATAGTGGGAAATACTACAATGAGCAGTTCTTC.